The TCR beta chain described here comes from a study of long-term antiretroviral therapy in people with HIV. The overall study: The earliest specimens came about a decade ahead of the 2015 immediate-ART recommendation.

This clone has only one observation. The antigen remains undetermined. Samples were assayed with immunoSEQ v3.0 at survey level. Clones were sequenced by immunoSEQ multiplex PCR, and TCRdb holds only the in-frame ones, with some missing. This table has tens of thousands of clones, over 90% appearing once. Study-level findings and limits: Increased diversity was seen after ART, yet it remained lower than in transplant donor controls.

This sample comprised unsorted PBMCs, obtained 4.4 years after starting antiretroviral therapy. This clonotype was sampled from a woman aged 45-65 years with HIV.

The DNA for the CDR3 is TGCGCCAGCAGCGAGAACGGGGGACCCGGGGAGCTGTTTTTT. It yields the protein CASSENGGPGELFF. This rearrangement joins TRBV5-1 to TRBJ2-2, with D maybe TRBD2 (6 bases). This CDR3 is 14 amino acids long. CDR1 is SGHRS and CDR2 is YFSETQ in the germline V gene. Deletions cut 4 bases from V and 6 bases from J, with 13 bases between.